Listed below are T cell receptor beta chains from one sample, sequenced in a study of T cell changes during pregnancy in multiple sclerosis. This table comes from immunoSEQ multiplex PCR, and its TCRdb copy is limited to in-frame clones, with some not included. The sample comprises roughly 64,000 clones, roughly 93% of which are singletons, and 1.3% rests with the top ten. The sequencing used peripheral blood, collected in the second trimester of pregnancy. These receptor sequences come from a female donor with multiple sclerosis, enrolled in a pregnancy study. CDR3s include the opening cysteine and the closing phenylalanine or tryptophan. D genes are given only for firm matches. Clone size is stated in some rows and not others, as once, few, many or a class when expanded.

d_call j_call v_call clone_size cdr3_length cdr3_aa cdr3_nt
. TRBJ2-4 TRBV5-1 once 12 CASSQGMDIQYF TGCGCCAGCAGCCAGGGTATGGACATTCAGTACTTC
TRBD1 TRBJ1-6 TRBV30 . 14 CAWRQGQGSSPLHF TGTGCCTGGAGGCAAGGACAGGGAAGTTCACCCCTCCACTTT
. TRBJ2-1 TRBV5-1 . 17 CASSSPRLGSSYNEQFF TGCGCCAGCAGCTCCCCCCGACTAGGTAGCTCCTACAATGAGCAGTTCTTC
TRBD1 TRBJ1-1 TRBV2 . 14 CASSDETGYTEAFF TGTGCCAGCAGTGACGAGACAGGGTACACTGAAGCTTTCTTT
TRBD1 TRBJ1-1 TRBV7-9 . 14 CASSPTGGGTEAFF TGTGCCAGCAGCCCGACAGGGGGCGGCACTGAAGCTTTCTTT
. TRBJ2-7 TRBV2 . 13 CASRAGVSYEQYF TGTGCCAGCAGGGCAGGGGTCTCCTACGAGCAGTACTTC
TRBD1 TRBJ1-2 TRBV15 . 15 CATSTRTGGDYGYTF TGTGCCACCAGCACTCGGACAGGGGGCGACTATGGCTACACCTTC
TRBD1 TRBJ2-7 TRBV5-4 . 15 CASSLRGTGPYEQYF TGTGCCAGCAGCTTACGCGGGACAGGGCCATACGAGCAGTACTTC
. TRBJ1-2 TRBV6-5 . 14 CASSSWGGTYGYTF TGTGCCAGCAGTTCCTGGGGGGGGACCTATGGCTACACCTTC
TRBD1 TRBJ1-5 TRBV11-3 few 13 CASHRGSNQPQHF TGTGCCAGCCACAGGGGGAGCAATCAGCCCCAGCATTTT
TRBD1 TRBJ1-2 TRBV29-1 . 15 CSVGHNDRVNYGYTF TGCAGCGTAGGGCATAACGACAGGGTCAACTATGGCTACACCTTC
. TRBJ1-1 TRBV5-1 . 14 CASSPQGGDTEAFF TGCGCCAGCAGTCCCCAGGGAGGCGACACTGAAGCTTTCTTT
. TRBJ1-2 TRBV14 . 14 CASSRQGNAAVYTF TGTGCCAGCAGCCGGCAGGGAAACGCCGCCGTCTACACCTTC
. TRBJ2-6 TRBV6-4 . 16 CASSERGSSGANVLTF TGTGCCAGCAGTGAAAGGGGTTCCTCTGGGGCCAACGTCCTGACTTTC
TRBD1 TRBJ1-1 TRBV18 . 14 CASSQGQDYTEAFF TGTGCCAGCTCTCAGGGACAGGACTACACTGAAGCTTTCTTT
TRBD1 TRBJ2-3 TRBV19 . 11 CASGQADTQYF TGTGCCAGTGGACAGGCAGATACGCAGTATTTT
TRBD1 TRBJ1-4 TRBV5-5 . 14 CASSQDRYNEKLFF TGTGCCAGCAGCCAGGACAGGTACAATGAAAAACTGTTTTTT
. TRBJ2-7 TRBV6-5 . 15 CASSYSAPTRYEQYF TGTGCCAGCAGTTACTCGGCACCCACTAGGTACGAGCAGTACTTC
. TRBJ1-2 TRBV21-1 . 14 CASSGRTGGNGYTF TGTGCCAGCAGCGGACGGACAGGGGGAAATGGCTACACCTTC
TRBD1 TRBJ1-3 TRBV15 . 14 CATSRSDRGGTIYF TGTGCCACCAGCCGAAGCGACAGGGGTGGCACCATATATTTT
. TRBJ1-1 TRBV28 . 12 CASSQGGTEAFF TGTGCCAGCAGCCAAGGGGGTACTGAAGCTTTCTTT
TRBD1 TRBJ1-1 TRBV13 . 14 CASSAGTGWTEAFF TGTGCCAGCAGCGCCGGGACAGGGTGGACTGAAGCTTTCTTT
TRBD1 TRBJ1-2 TRBV5-5 . 14 CASSKGQGLYGYTF TGTGCCAGCAGCAAGGGACAGGGACTCTATGGCTACACCTTC
TRBD1 TRBJ2-5 TRBV7-2 . 13 CASRRGQGETQYF TGTGCCAGCAGAAGGGGGCAGGGGGAGACCCAGTACTTC
. TRBJ1-4 TRBV6-5 . 13 CASSYSGAEKLFF TGTGCCAGCAGTTACTCTGGGGCAGAAAAACTGTTTTTT
. TRBJ1-6 TRBV10-3 . 16 CAISESGWTGVTPLHF TGTGCCATCAGTGAGTCGGGGTGGACGGGGGTGACACCCCTCCACTTT
. TRBJ1-3 TRBV6-6 . 14 CASSNQRSGNTIYF TGTGCCAGCAGTAATCAGCGCTCTGGAAACACCATATATTTT
TRBD2 TRBJ2-1 TRBV7-2 . 15 CASSFSGGEYNEQFF TGTGCCAGCAGCTTCAGCGGGGGGGAATACAATGAGCAGTTCTTC
. TRBJ2-1 TRBV18 . 14 CASTPTRTYNEQFF TGTGCCAGCACACCGACTAGAACCTACAATGAGCAGTTCTTC
. TRBJ1-1 TRBV5-1 . 14 CASSLGGEQTEAFF TGCGCCAGCAGCTTGGGGGGGGAACAAACTGAAGCTTTCTTT
. TRBJ1-1 TRBV4-2 . 14 CASSQGAAYTEAFF TGTGCCAGCAGCCAGGGCGCAGCTTACACTGAAGCTTTCTTT
. TRBJ2-5 TRBV5-1 few 14 CASTGQTNQETQYF TGCGCCAGCACCGGACAGACAAATCAAGAGACCCAGTACTTC
. TRBJ2-4 TRBV18 . 14 CASSPPQGRNIQYF TGTGCCAGCTCACCACCCCAGGGGAGAAACATTCAGTACTTC
. TRBJ1-1 TRBV7-3 once 14 CASSLTGLDTEAFF TGTGCCAGCAGCTTAACGGGCCTCGACACTGAAGCTTTCTTT
. TRBJ2-5 TRBV7-3 . 14 CASSLGLGQETQYF TGTGCCAGCAGCCTCGGACTTGGCCAAGAGACCCAGTACTTC
. TRBJ2-1 TRBV2 . 15 CASSLSAGSYNEQFF TGTGCCAGCAGCCTCAGCGCCGGGTCCTACAATGAGCAGTTCTTC
TRBD1 TRBJ2-1 TRBV7-8 . 15 CASSRGQGYANEQFF TGTGCCAGCAGCCGAGGACAGGGGTACGCCAATGAGCAGTTCTTC
. TRBJ1-1 TRBV11-2 . 13 CASSLRMNTEAFF TGTGCCAGCAGCCTCAGAATGAACACTGAAGCTTTCTTT
. TRBJ1-2 TRBV5-1 . 13 CASAPGQNYGYTF TGCGCCAGCGCACCAGGACAGAACTATGGCTACACCTTC
. TRBJ2-7 TRBV5-1 . 16 CASSPLSRTRTYEQYF TGCGCCAGCAGCCCCCTATCGAGGACACGAACTTACGAGCAGTACTTC
. TRBJ1-1 TRBV7-9 . 14 CASSSRGGYTEAFF TGTGCCAGCAGCTCTAGAGGTGGGTACACTGAAGCTTTCTTT
. TRBJ2-7 TRBV19 . 13 CASSGAGDYEQYF TGTGCCAGTAGTGGGGCAGGGGACTACGAGCAGTACTTC
. TRBJ2-3 TRBV6-5 . 13 CATRGTATDTQYF TGTGCCACCCGCGGGACAGCTACAGATACGCAGTATTTT
TRBD1 TRBJ1-2 TRBV5-6 . 15 CASSRTGGRGYGYTF TGTGCCAGCAGCCGAACAGGGGGCAGGGGCTATGGCTACACCTTC
. TRBJ2-1 TRBV5-1 . 13 CASSRSEKNEQFF TGCGCCAGCAGCCGGAGTGAAAAGAATGAGCAGTTCTTC
TRBD2 TRBJ2-3 TRBV9 . 15 CASSVELADTDTQYF TGTGCCAGCAGCGTAGAGCTAGCGGACACAGATACGCAGTATTTT
. TRBJ2-7 TRBV6-5 once 15 CASSYSRDSTTEQYF TGTGCCAGCAGTTACTCTCGGGACTCAACGACCGAGCAGTACTTC
. TRBJ2-7 TRBV6-1 . 15 CASSDPTTVSYEQYF TGTGCCAGCAGTGATCCCACGACAGTCTCCTACGAGCAGTACTTC
. TRBJ2-5 TRBV5-1 . 15 CASSRSADSQETQYF TGCGCCAGCAGCCGCTCCGCCGACAGCCAAGAGACCCAGTACTTC
TRBD1 TRBJ1-5 TRBV28 . 15 CASSPHTGGNQPQHF TGTGCCAGCAGCCCACATACAGGGGGGAATCAGCCCCAGCATTTT
TRBD2 TRBJ2-5 TRBV5-5 . 16 CASSFTSSGGGETQYF TGTGCCAGCAGCTTTACGTCTAGCGGGGGCGGAGAGACCCAGTACTTC
TRBD1 TRBJ2-3 TRBV5-8 . 16 CASSSYRGSSTDTQYF TGTGCCAGCAGCTCGTACAGGGGCTCTAGCACAGATACGCAGTATTTT